Listed below are T cell receptor beta chains from one sample, sequenced in a study of shared clonotypes between healthy human individuals. Assay used: immunoSEQ multiplex PCR; TCRdb lists only in-frame clones, some missing. The sample gives about 1 million clones, around 76% of which show up once; 1.4% is in the top ten. The sample consisted of memory CD4+ T cells sorted from blood. These TCRs come from a man between 18 and 35 years old in good health. Both conserved end residues are part of each CDR3. Fields, in order: J gene, D gene, clone size, V gene, CDR3 DNA, CDR3 protein. A D gene is named only where the DNA matches it firmly. Some rows have no size entry. The others give once, few or many, or a class for an expanded clone.

TRBJ1-6 | . | . | TRBV5-4 | TGTGCCAGCAGCATCGGGGCAAATTCACCCCTCCACTTT | CASSIGANSPLHF
TRBJ2-7 | . | once | TRBV11-2 | TGTGCCAGCAGCTTAGCCAGGGGCTCCTACGAGCAGTACTTC | CASSLARGSYEQYF
TRBJ2-1 | TRBD1 | . | TRBV2 | TGTGCCAGCAGGAAAGGACAGGGGGCCGGCAATGAGCAGTTCTTC | CASRKGQGAGNEQFF
TRBJ2-7 | . | . | TRBV7-2 | TGTGCCAGCAGCTTCCTAGATTACGAGCAGTACTTC | CASSFLDYEQYF
TRBJ1-6 | . | . | TRBV2 | TGTGCCAGCAGTGAAGAGGGTGGGGGGGGTCCCTCACCCCTCCACTTT | CASSEEGGGGPSPLHF
TRBJ1-5 | . | . | TRBV28 | TGTGCCAGCAGTTTGGGTGAGCCCCGGCAGCCCCAGCATTTT | CASSLGEPRQPQHF
TRBJ2-2 | . | . | TRBV5-4 | TGTGCCAGCACTCACAAGGGAGGAAACACCGGGGAGCTGTTTTTT | CASTHKGGNTGELFF
TRBJ1-2 | . | . | TRBV7-2 | TGTGCCAGCAGCTTAGCGTCCAGGGACTATGGCTACACCTTC | CASSLASRDYGYTF
TRBJ2-7 | TRBD1 | . | TRBV7-6 | TGTGCCAGCAGCCGGACAGGGGGCGAGCAGTACTTC | CASSRTGGEQYF
TRBJ2-5 | TRBD1 | . | TRBV5-1 | TGCGCCAGCAGCAGCAATCTTCAGGGGGCGCGGGAGACCCAGTACTTC | CASSSNLQGARETQYF
TRBJ2-5 | . | . | TRBV5-1 | TGCGCCAGCAGCCTCTCGAGTGGGGGCGGACAAGAGACCCAGTACTTC | CASSLSSGGGQETQYF
TRBJ2-1 | TRBD2 | . | TRBV5-1 | TGCGCCAGCAGCTTAGACATAGCGGGAGTGGGGCATGAGCAGTTCTTC | CASSLDIAGVGHEQFF
TRBJ2-2 | TRBD2 | . | TRBV5-6 | TGTGCCAGCAGCTTGTCAAGCGGGAGGGCCAGGAACACCGGGGAGCTGTTTTTT | CASSLSSGRARNTGELFF
TRBJ1-1 | TRBD1 | . | TRBV19 | TGTGCCAGTAGTGATCGTGGGACAGGACAGAACACTGAAGCTTTCTTT | CASSDRGTGQNTEAFF
TRBJ2-5 | . | . | TRBV5-4 | TGTGCCAGCAGCCCGGCGGGTAGGGGGGTAGAGAGGACCCAGTACTTC | CASSPAGRGVERTQYF
TRBJ2-2 | . | once | TRBV29-1 | TGCAGCGGGGGGTCGGCTACCGGGGAGCTGTTTTTT | CSGGSATGELFF
TRBJ2-2 | . | . | TRBV20-1 | TGCAGTGCTCGACTAACGGGGGAGCTGTTTTTT | CSARLTGELFF
TRBJ1-4 | . | . | TRBV2 | TGTGCCAGCACCCGGGCTGCCTCAAATGAAAAACTGTTTTTT | CASTRAASNEKLFF
TRBJ2-3 | . | . | TRBV7-2 | TGTGCCAGCAGCCCCGACAACACAGATACGCAGTATTTT | CASSPDNTDTQYF
TRBJ2-5 | TRBD1 | . | TRBV7-2 | TGTGCCAGCGGCCGGGACAGGGGACTTTGGGAGACCCAGTACTTC | CASGRDRGLWETQYF
TRBJ2-7 | TRBD2 | . | TRBV5-4 | TGTGCCAGCAGCTTGGTAGCGGGGGACGAGCAGTACTTC | CASSLVAGDEQYF
TRBJ1-2 | . | . | TRBV6-5 | TGTGCCAGCAGCCAACTGGGCTTCGACTATGGCTACACCTTC | CASSQLGFDYGYTF
TRBJ1-2 | . | . | TRBV28 | TGTGCCAGCCTACTAAGTATAGGGGGGAAGGGCTACACCTTC | CASLLSIGGKGYTF
TRBJ1-2 | . | . | TRBV6-1 | TGTGCCAGCAGTGAAAATTGGAGCTATGGCTACACCTTC | CASSENWSYGYTF
TRBJ1-2 | . | few | TRBV28 | TGTGCCAGCACCTCCCTAGGGTTTGGGGAAAACTATGGCTACACCTTC | CASTSLGFGENYGYTF
TRBJ2-5 | TRBD2 | . | TRBV4-3 | TGCGCCAGCAGCCAAGAAGCAGGGCTAGCGGGAGGGGAGACCCAGTACTTC | CASSQEAGLAGGETQYF
TRBJ1-1 | . | once | TRBV5-1 | TGCGCCAGCAGCTTTACGGGACGGAACACTGAAGCTTTCTTT | CASSFTGRNTEAFF
TRBJ1-2 | TRBD1 | once | TRBV7-9 | TGTGCCAGCAGCTACGGGACAGGGGCGAATAACTATGGCTACACCTTC | CASSYGTGANNYGYTF
TRBJ2-3 | TRBD1 | . | TRBV2 | TGTGCCAGTCAGAAGGAGGGACAGGGTACAGATACGCAGTATTTT | CASQKEGQGTDTQYF
TRBJ2-5 | . | few | TRBV27 | TGTGCCAGCAGTTTATTCAAGGGGTTCGGCCAAGAGACCCAGTACTTC | CASSLFKGFGQETQYF
TRBJ2-1 | TRBD1 | . | TRBV10-3 | TGTGCCATCAGTGAAGACAGGGCTCGGGGCAATGAGCAGTTCTTC | CAISEDRARGNEQFF
TRBJ1-4 | . | . | TRBV6-1 | TGTGCCAGCAGTGAATGGGACTTGAGAGCAACTAATGAAAAACTGTTTTTT | CASSEWDLRATNEKLFF
TRBJ2-5 | . | . | TRBV9 | TGTGCCAGCAGCGTAGGTACAGGTTTTCATCAGGAGACCCAGTACTTC | CASSVGTGFHQETQYF
TRBJ1-2 | . | . | TRBV15 | TGTGCCACCAGCAGAGATTTGGACACAAGGGATGGCTACACCTTC | CATSRDLDTRDGYTF
TRBJ2-2 | . | . | TRBV4-1 | TGCGCCAGCAGCGATAGTGGGTTCACCGGGGAGCTGTTTTTT | CASSDSGFTGELFF
TRBJ2-7 | TRBD2 | . | TRBV10-3 | TGTGCCATCAGTGGCCAGAGGACTAGCGAATCCAGTCTCTACGAGCAGTACTTC | CAISGQRTSESSLYEQYF
TRBJ2-7 | TRBD2 | . | TRBV7-9 | TGTGCCAGCAGCTTAGGGAGCGGGGGGGCCCCGTACTACGAGCAGTACTTC | CASSLGSGGAPYYEQYF
TRBJ2-7 | . | once | TRBV28 | TGTGCCAGCAGTCGCCGCTCCTACGAGCAGTACTTC | CASSRRSYEQYF
TRBJ2-3 | . | . | TRBV30 | TGTGCCTGGTCACGGGGGTCCACAGATACGCAGTATTTT | CAWSRGSTDTQYF
TRBJ1-1 | . | . | TRBV5-5 | TGTGCCAGCAGCTTGGCCTACCAAGAAGGGAAAAACACTGAAGCTTTCTTT | CASSLAYQEGKNTEAFF
TRBJ1-1 | TRBD1 | . | TRBV30 | TGTGCCTGGAAGGGGGCGACTGAAGCTTTCTTT | CAWKGATEAFF
TRBJ2-7 | . | . | TRBV21-1 | TGTGCCAGCAGCAATAAGCACCGGGACAGATCCTACGAGCAGTACTTC | CASSNKHRDRSYEQYF
TRBJ2-3 | TRBD2 | . | TRBV4-3 | TGCGCCAGCAGCCGGAATGGACGCGGGAGTAGCACAGATACGCAGTATTTT | CASSRNGRGSSTDTQYF
TRBJ2-2 | TRBD1 | . | TRBV6-1 | TGTGCCAGCAGGTTGGGACAGACGAACACCGGGGAGCTGTTTTTT | CASRLGQTNTGELFF
TRBJ2-3 | . | few | TRBV18 | TGTGCCAGCTCACCATTGGGACCTGGCACAGATACGCAGTATTTT | CASSPLGPGTDTQYF
TRBJ1-3 | . | . | TRBV30 | TGTGCCTGGAGTGTAGGGGAGACCATATATTTT | CAWSVGETIYF
TRBJ2-1 | TRBD2 | few | TRBV7-2 | TGTGCCAGCAGCTTAGATTCGGGACTAGCGGGGAAGCAGTTCTTC | CASSLDSGLAGKQFF